Below, one T cell receptor beta chain is given with its context. In the original processing: Estimates of nucleated cell counts were drawn from the amplification of reference gene primers. The table came from immunoSEQ multiplex PCR; TCRdb's copy has only in-frame clones and leaves some out. V, J and clone size are taken as reported in that table, and D and trimming were inferred from the DNA itself. There are tens of thousands of clones in the sample; around 90% occur only once, and roughly 3.5% lies in the top ten. This record comes from a study of blood T cell repertoires in COVID-19. The wider study: Samples of COVID-19 (acute and convalescent) were obtained from the United States, Italy and Spain. PBMCs, B-cell-depleted T cells, or T cells provided the cDNA or gDNA that made up the material.

The J segment lost 5 bases and the V segment lost 6 bases, leaving 8 bases of the junction unmatched. Per the germline V gene, CDR1 is MNHEY and CDR2 is SMNVEV (reference sequence). The CDR3 covers 14 residues. The chain employs TRBV27 and TRBJ1-1; TRBD1 agrees at 8 bases. The sample consisted of peripheral blood. The clonotype originates from an older woman with acute or convalescent COVID-19. CDR3 amino acids: CASSPRGRRTEAFF. The CDR3 region has the DNA TGTGCCAGCAGCCCCAGGGGGCGAAGGACTGAAGCTTTCTTT.